The 4 T cell receptor beta chains in this list originate from one sample, sequenced in a study of blood T cell repertoires in COVID-19. The table came from immunoSEQ multiplex PCR; TCRdb's copy has only in-frame clones and leaves some out. The sample lists 120,000 to 150,000 clones; roughly 90% were seen once. The sample taken for sequencing was peripheral blood. These receptors were taken from a human donor in a cohort sampled during active COVID-19.

The rearrangement links TRBV10-3 to TRBJ2-7; 13 bases align to TRBD2. Trimming cost V 2 bases and J 9 bases; bases outside gene matches: 10. Germline V lookup: CDR1 ENHRY, CDR2 SYGVKD. This CDR3 spans 16 amino acids. Written as DNA, the CDR3 is TGTGCCATCAGTGAGGGACTAGCGGGGGCTCAGGGCGGGCAGTACTTC. Translation gives CAISEGLAGAQGGQYF.

J is TRBJ2-2 and V is TRBV9; D call uncertain. CDR1 SGDLS and CDR2 YYNGEE come from the germline V gene. The CDR3 runs to 13 residues. V dropped 4 bases and J dropped 0 bases, with 4 bases sitting between them. CDR3 DNA: TGTGCCAGCAGCACAACGAACACCGGGGAGCTGTTTTTT. This codes for CASSTTNTGELFF.

The chain combines TRBV4-1 with TRBJ2-7; D is undetermined. The length of the CDR3 is 15 residues. The germline CDR1 and CDR2 sequences are MGHRA and YSYEKL. V lost 4 bases and J 6 bases, leaving 19 bases between the germline ends. The CDR3 here is CASSPAGFGLGEQYF. The CDR3 coding sequence is TGCGCCAGCAGCCCCGCAGGTTTCGGTCTCGGCGAGCAGTACTTC.

The chain carries TRBV6-2 or TRBV6-3 and TRBJ1-1, with 8 bases that match TRBD1. This CDR3 spans 14 amino acids. The junction had 6 bases not matched to a gene; V was cut back by 6 bases and J by 3 bases. The germline CDR1 and CDR2 sequences are MNHEY and SVGEGT. The DNA for the CDR3 is TGTGCCAGCAGCCCCCAGGGGGCAGACACTGAAGCTTTCTTT. Residues: CASSPQGADTEAFF.